Below are 21 T cell receptor beta chains sequenced from a single sample in a study of immune cell composition in non-small cell lung cancer. The data were produced by immunoSEQ multiplex PCR, yet TCRdb's version contains in-frame clones alone and is incomplete. The table records roughly 2,900 clones, roughly 70% of them present only once. Sequencing was performed on lung tumor tissue. The receptors here all came from a human donor with non-small cell lung cancer.

This clone was picked up one time. The chain employs TRBV29-1 and TRBJ2-7; no clear D. The CDR3 extends over 13 amino acids. With 4 bases removed from V and 0 bases from J, the gap between germline ends came to 10 bases. CDR1 and CDR2 from the germline V gene are SQVTM and ANQGSEA. The CDR3 DNA reads as TGCAGCGTTGGCGGCGTGACCTCCTACGAGCAGTACTTC. This codes for CSVGGVTSYEQYF.

The rearrangement links TRBV2 to TRBJ1-5; a weak D match, TRBD1 (6 bases). This CDR3 spans 15 amino acids. V lost 6 bases, J lost 1 base, and 13 bases lay in between. Germline CDR1 and CDR2: SNHLY and FYNNEI. DNA of the CDR3: TGTGCCAGCAGCACAGGGTGGAAGAGCAATCAGCCCCAGCATTTT. Translated: CASSTGWKSNQPQHF.

V is TRBV9 and J is TRBJ2-5; the D gene is possibly TRBD2 (5 bases). Trimming left V 0 bases short and J 5 bases short, with 11 bases between. The CDR3 covers 14 residues. Germline CDR1 and CDR2: SGDLS and YYNGEE. The CDR3 sequence is CASSVGGSRETQYF. The DNA of the CDR3 is TGTGCCAGCAGCGTAGGAGGGTCCAGGGAGACCCAGTACTTC.

The chain links TRBV10-3 to TRBJ2-5; 7 nucleotides align to TRBD2. Trimming at V came to 10 bases and at J to 4 bases, leaving 12 bases not matched to a gene. Germline V CDR1 and CDR2: ENHRY, SYGVKD. The CDR3 extends over 14 amino acids. The CDR3 loop is CATQNPSGVETQYF. Written as DNA, the CDR3 is TGTGCCACCCAAAACCCTAGCGGCGTAGAGACCCAGTACTTC.

The chain joins TRBV6-8 to TRBJ1-5; D not certain. The germline CDR1 and CDR2 sequences are MNHGY and SAAAGT. The CDR3 loop spans 12 amino acids. Trimming removed 3 bases at V and 8 bases at J, with 8 bases between. In nucleotides, the CDR3 is TGTGCCAGCAGTTATCGGTTTGAGCCCCAGCATTTT. This codes for CASSYRFEPQHF.

The rearrangement uses TRBV9 and TRBJ2-6; D not certain. The CDR3 is 15 amino acids. The V gene's germline CDR1 is SGDLS and CDR2 YYNGEE. The V end was cut by 3 bases, the J end by 2 bases, with 9 bases between. The CDR3 region is CASSGLGTGANVLTF. CDR3 DNA: TGTGCCAGCAGCGGTCTAGGTACTGGGGCCAACGTCCTGACTTTC.

Concerning this clone: Other DNA sequences in this specimen translate into the identical CDR3. The V and J genes are TRBV12-5 and TRBJ2-7; 11 bases map to TRBD2. Per the germline V gene, CDR1 is LGHNT and CDR2 is FRNRAP. This CDR3 spans 16 amino acids. V gave up 4 bases and J gave up 2 bases; unmatched junction bases: 7. The CDR3 nucleotides read TGTGCTAGTGGTTCCTTACTAGCGGGGGCTACCTACGAGCAGTACTTC. Its protein product is CASGSLLAGATYEQYF.

The CDR3: CASSPQSRTSFNTGELFF. The CDR3 coding sequence is TGTGCCAGCAGCCCCCAATCCCGGACTAGCTTTAACACCGGGGAGCTGTTTTTT. J is TRBJ2-2 and V is TRBV7-2; 8 bases align to TRBD2. Germline V lookup: CDR1 SGHTA, CDR2 FQGNSA. This CDR3 is built from 18 residues. V lost 5 bases and J lost 2; bases outside the gene matches: 13.

V and J are TRBV5-1 and TRBJ2-7; 8 bases are a match to TRBD1. With V trimmed by 4 bases and J by 6 bases, 9 bases remained unmatched. Per the germline V gene, CDR1 is SGHRS and CDR2 is YFSETQ. This CDR3 region has 14 residues. CDR3: CASSTSDRVGEQYF. CDR3 bases: TGCGCCAGCAGCACCTCGGACAGGGTAGGCGAGCAGTACTTC.

The rearrangement uses TRBV7-2 and TRBJ2-4; tentatively, D is TRBD1 (5 bases). CDR1 is SGHTA, CDR2 FQGNSA, per germline. The CDR3 consists of 14 residues. V lost 5 bases to trimming and J lost 6 bases, with 14 bases between them. CDR3 nucleotide sequence: TGTGCCAGCAGCGTGGACACCAACACAAACATTCAGTACTTC. It codes for CASSVDTNTNIQYF.

V is TRBV18 and J is TRBJ1-5; 8 bases are a match to TRBD1. The CDR3 consists of 15 residues. V dropped 3 bases and J dropped 6; count of bases not matched to a gene: 7. Germline V gene lookup returns CDR1 KGHSH and CDR2 LQKENI. This CDR3 reads CASSPGQGAIQPQHF. The CDR3 DNA is TGTGCCAGCTCACCCGGACAGGGAGCTATTCAGCCCCAGCATTTT.

The rearrangement uses TRBV2 and TRBJ2-7; the D is unclear. With 7 bases removed from V and 3 bases from J, the gap between germline ends came to 10 bases. CDR3 length equals 12 residues. Per the germline V gene, CDR1 is SNHLY and CDR2 is FYNNEI. CDR3 bases: TGTGCCAGCATGGGCATCAACTACGAGCAGTACTTC. Protein sequence: CASMGINYEQYF.

The chain joins TRBV5-1 to TRBJ2-2, with TRBD1 matching 10 bases. Germline V gene data show CDR1 as SGHRS and CDR2 as YFSETQ. The junction had 7 bases not matched to a gene; V was cut back by 3 bases and J by 2 bases. The CDR3 totals 17 residues. In DNA form, the CDR3 reads TGCGCCAGCAGCTCCTCCGGGACAGGGGTTAACACCGGGGAGCTGTTTTTT. Encoded protein: CASSSSGTGVNTGELFF.

The rearrangement uses TRBV5-8 and TRBJ2-6; maybe TRBD1 (6 bases). Deletions cut 4 bases from V and 11 bases from J, with 19 bases between. The CDR3 totals 15 residues. From germline, CDR1 is SGHTS and CDR2 YDEGEE. For the CDR3, the DNA is TGTGCCAGCAGCCACAGACAGGTGAAAACCGACGTCCTGACTTTC. It translates to CASSHRQVKTDVLTF.

This sequence joins TRBV18 and TRBJ2-1; D perhaps matches TRBD2 (5 bases). CDR1 is KGHSH, CDR2 LQKENI, per germline. The V end lost 3 bases, the J end lost 9 bases, and 18 bases lay between the germline ends. The CDR3 sequence is 15 residues long. The CDR3 DNA follows: TGTGCCAGCTCACCCCCCTATGGGTCGAGGGCTGAGCAGTTCTTC. Its protein is CASSPPYGSRAEQFF.

The sample holds a few counts of this clone. The rearrangement joins TRBV5-1 to TRBJ2-5, with D unresolved. The CDR3 runs 13 residues. Germline CDR1 is SGHRS and CDR2 is YFSETQ. The germline V and J ends were trimmed by 5 bases and 2 bases, with 10 bases remaining between them. CDR3 sequence: CASRATGQETQYF. The CDR3, as DNA: TGCGCCAGCAGAGCGACCGGACAAGAGACCCAGTACTTC.

The rearrangement joins TRBV2 to TRBJ1-5; no reliable D call. From germline, CDR1 is SNHLY and CDR2 FYNNEI. The CDR3 consists of 14 residues. Trimming pared 5 bases from V and 2 bases from J, leaving 10 bases between. The CDR3: CASSPLQGNQPQHF. The DNA for the CDR3 is TGTGCCAGCAGTCCACTTCAGGGCAATCAGCCCCAGCATTTT.

The chain joins TRBV6-1 to TRBJ1-1, with D unresolved. Per the germline V gene, CDR1 is MNHNS and CDR2 is SASEGT. V shed 11 bases and J shed 11 bases, with 21 bases lying between them. This CDR3 is built from 12 residues. This chain's CDR3 is CAGEKDATGAFF. For the CDR3, the DNA is TGTGCCGGGGAAAAGGACGCCACGGGGGCTTTCTTT.

This clone was seen just once. The V and J genes are TRBV9 and TRBJ2-5; 8 bases are shared with TRBD1. With 3 bases clipped from V and 4 bases from J, the junction kept 14 bases outside the gene matches. CDR1 and CDR2 (germline): SGDLS, YYNGEE. The CDR3 length is 17 residues. CDR3 amino acids: CASSALGGGQGGETQYF. The DNA of the CDR3 is TGTGCCAGCAGCGCCCTTGGAGGCGGACAGGGAGGAGAGACCCAGTACTTC.

Only one count was recorded for this clone. The genes are TRBV4-3 and TRBJ2-5; 11 nucleotides agree with TRBD2. The CDR3 length is 17 residues. V was pared by 0 bases and J by 5 bases, with 8 bases of the junction left unmatched. Per germline, CDR1 LGHNA and CDR2 YSLEER. For the CDR3, the DNA is TGCGCCAGCAGCCAAGATCCTAGCGGGACTAGCGGCGAGACCCAGTACTTC. Its protein is CASSQDPSGTSGETQYF.

This clone was counted between two and nine times. J is TRBJ2-1 and V is TRBV11-1, with a weak D call TRBD2 (6 bases). The CDR3 totals 11 residues. Trimming shortened V by 5 bases and J by 10 bases, and 9 bases separated the two germline ends. In germline, CDR1 is SGHAT, CDR2 FQDESV (reference sequence). The CDR3 bases are TGTGCCAGCAGCGCGGGGTTGGAGCAGTTCTTC. Translating it yields CASSAGLEQFF.